The subject of this entry is one TCR beta chain. Antigen: not known. The junction shows a germline mismatch at one end, possibly a read error. These data originate in a study of cytomegalovirus exposure and HLA in healthy donors. Study-wide results and limits: In a later analysis, productive TCRs from donors in an Asian-associated ancestry cluster reportedly carried fewer N-insertions than the cohort mean. Generally TCR sequences proved uncommon, though certain public TCRs appeared in numerous donors.

The PCR made use of 60 Vbeta and 13 Jbeta primers. Method: immunoSEQ multiplex PCR; TCRdb's copy keeps in-frame clones and lacks some. The table lists more than 80,000 clones, about 79% of them singletons. The germline gives CDR1 SSHAT, CDR2 FNYEAQ (reference sequence). The CDR3 contains 13 residues. While unrecorded immune exposures were likely, the donors were nominally healthy when sampled. The sample consisted of PBMCs. The chain joins TRBV7-7 to TRBJ2-7; D remains ambiguous. The TCR originated in a man aged 18 to 35 in good health and CMV-seropositive. The CDR3 sequence is CASSLGSGYEQYF. CDR3 nucleotide sequence: TGTGCTAGCAGCTTAGGATCAGGCTACGAGCAGTACTTC.